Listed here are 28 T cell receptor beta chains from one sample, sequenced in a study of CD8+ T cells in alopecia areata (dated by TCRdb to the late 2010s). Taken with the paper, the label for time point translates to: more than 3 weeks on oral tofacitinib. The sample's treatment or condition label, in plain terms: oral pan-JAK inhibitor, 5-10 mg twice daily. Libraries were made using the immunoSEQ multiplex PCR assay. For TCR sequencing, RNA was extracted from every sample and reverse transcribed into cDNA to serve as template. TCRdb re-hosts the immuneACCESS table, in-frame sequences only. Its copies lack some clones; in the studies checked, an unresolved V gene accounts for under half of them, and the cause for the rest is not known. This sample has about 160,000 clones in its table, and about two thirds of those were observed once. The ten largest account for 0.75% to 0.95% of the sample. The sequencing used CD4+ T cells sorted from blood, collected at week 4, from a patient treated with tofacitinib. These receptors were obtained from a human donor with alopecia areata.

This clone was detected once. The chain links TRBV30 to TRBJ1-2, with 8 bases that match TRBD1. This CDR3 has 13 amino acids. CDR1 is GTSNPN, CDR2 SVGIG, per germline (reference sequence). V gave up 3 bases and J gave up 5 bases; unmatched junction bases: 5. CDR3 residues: CAWRTGTGYGYTF. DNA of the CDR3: TGTGCCTGGAGGACCGGGACAGGATATGGCTACACCTTC.

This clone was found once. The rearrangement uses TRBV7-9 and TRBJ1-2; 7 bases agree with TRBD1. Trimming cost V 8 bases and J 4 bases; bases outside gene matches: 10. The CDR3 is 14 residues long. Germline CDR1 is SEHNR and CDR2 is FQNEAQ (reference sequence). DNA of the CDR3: TGTGCCAGCGCAGAGGGGGCGCGGGGCTATGGCTACACCTTC. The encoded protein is CASAEGARGYGYTF. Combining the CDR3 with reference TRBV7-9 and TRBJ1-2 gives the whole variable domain DTGVSQNPRHKITKRGQNVTFRCDPISEHNRLYWYRQTLGQGPEFLTYFQNEAQLEKSRLLSDRFSAERPKGSFSTLEIQRTEQGDSAMYLCASAEGARGYGYTFGSGTRLTVV.

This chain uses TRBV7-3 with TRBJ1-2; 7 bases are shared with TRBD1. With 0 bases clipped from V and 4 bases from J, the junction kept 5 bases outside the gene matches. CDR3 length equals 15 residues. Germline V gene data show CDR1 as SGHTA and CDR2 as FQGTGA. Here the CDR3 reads CASSLTGTELYGYTF. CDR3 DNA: TGTGCCAGCAGCTTAACGGGGACAGAGCTCTATGGCTACACCTTC.

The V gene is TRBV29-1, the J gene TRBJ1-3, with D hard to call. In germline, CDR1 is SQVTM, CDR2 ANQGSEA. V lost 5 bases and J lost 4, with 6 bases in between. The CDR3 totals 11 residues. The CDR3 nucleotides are TGCAGCGTTTTTCAGGGAAACACCATATATTTT. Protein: CSVFQGNTIYF.

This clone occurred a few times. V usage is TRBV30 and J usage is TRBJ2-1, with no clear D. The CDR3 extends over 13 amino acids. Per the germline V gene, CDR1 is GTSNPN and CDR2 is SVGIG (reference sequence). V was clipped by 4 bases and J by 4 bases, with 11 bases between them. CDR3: CAWNGLSYNEQFF. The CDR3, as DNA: TGTGCCTGGAACGGTCTCTCATACAATGAGCAGTTCTTC.

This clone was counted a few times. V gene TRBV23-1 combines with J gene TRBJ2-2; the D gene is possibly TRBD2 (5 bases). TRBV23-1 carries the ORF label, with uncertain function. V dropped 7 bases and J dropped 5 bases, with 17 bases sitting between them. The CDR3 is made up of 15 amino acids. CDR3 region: CASTRPGRRTGELFF. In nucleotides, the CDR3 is TGCGCCAGCACCCGACCGGGAAGGCGGACCGGGGAGCTGTTTTTT.

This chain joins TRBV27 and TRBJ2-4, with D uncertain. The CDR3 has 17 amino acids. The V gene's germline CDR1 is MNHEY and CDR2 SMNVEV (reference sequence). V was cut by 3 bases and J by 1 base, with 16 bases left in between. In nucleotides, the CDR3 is TGTGCCAGCAGTTTTTCTTCGGATTTGTGGGCCAAAAACATTCAGTACTTC. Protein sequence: CASSFSSDLWAKNIQYF.

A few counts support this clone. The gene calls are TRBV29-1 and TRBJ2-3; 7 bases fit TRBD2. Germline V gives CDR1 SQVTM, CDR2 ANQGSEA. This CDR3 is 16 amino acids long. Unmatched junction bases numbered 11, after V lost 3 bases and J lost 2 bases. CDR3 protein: CSVDGSPSGHTDTQYF. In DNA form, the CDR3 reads TGCAGCGTTGATGGAAGTCCTAGCGGACACACAGATACGCAGTATTTT.

The CDR3 bases are TGCGCCAGCAGCCAAGATCACCCTAGCGGGCAAGAGACCCAGTACTTC. Amino acid sequence: CASSQDHPSGQETQYF. The chain links TRBV4-1 to TRBJ2-5; the match to TRBD2 covers 8 bases. V lost 0 bases, J lost 2 bases, and 5 bases stayed unmatched. The CDR3 has 16 residues. Germline V lookup: CDR1 MGHRA, CDR2 YSYEKL.

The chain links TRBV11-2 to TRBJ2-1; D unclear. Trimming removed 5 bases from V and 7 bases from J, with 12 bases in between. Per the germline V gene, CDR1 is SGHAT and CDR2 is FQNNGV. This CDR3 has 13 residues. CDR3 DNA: TGTGCCAGCAGCCTGATAGGCAGGAATGAGCAGTTCTTC. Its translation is CASSLIGRNEQFF.

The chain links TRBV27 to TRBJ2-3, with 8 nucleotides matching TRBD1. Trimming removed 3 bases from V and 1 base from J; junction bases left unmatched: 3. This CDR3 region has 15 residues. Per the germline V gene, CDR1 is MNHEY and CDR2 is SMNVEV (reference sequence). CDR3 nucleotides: TGTGCCAGCAGTTTCGGCAGGGGGCGCACAGATACGCAGTATTTT. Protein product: CASSFGRGRTDTQYF.

The CDR3 sequence is CSVGGADQETQYF. CDR3 DNA: TGCAGCGTTGGGGGAGCGGACCAAGAGACCCAGTACTTC. The chain uses TRBV29-1 and TRBJ2-5; D is perhaps TRBD2 (5 bases). This CDR3 spans 13 amino acids. Germline CDR1 SQVTM, CDR2 ANQGSEA. Trimming took off 4 bases at V and 0 bases at J, with 9 bases between the two ends. The complete variable domain, with remaining parts taken from reference TRBV29-1 and TRBJ2-5, reads SAVISQKPSRDICQRGTSLTIQCQVDSQVTMMFWYRQQPGQSLTLIATANQGSEATYESGFVIDKFPISRPNLTFSTLTVSNMSPEDSSIYLCSVGGADQETQYFGPGTRLLVL.

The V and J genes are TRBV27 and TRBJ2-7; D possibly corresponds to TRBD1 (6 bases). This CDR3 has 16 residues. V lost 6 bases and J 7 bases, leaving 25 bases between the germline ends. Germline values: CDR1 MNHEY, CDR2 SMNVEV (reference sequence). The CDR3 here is CASRIQGSGVLGEQYF. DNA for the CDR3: TGTGCCAGCAGAATACAAGGGTCAGGGGTATTGGGTGAGCAGTACTTC.

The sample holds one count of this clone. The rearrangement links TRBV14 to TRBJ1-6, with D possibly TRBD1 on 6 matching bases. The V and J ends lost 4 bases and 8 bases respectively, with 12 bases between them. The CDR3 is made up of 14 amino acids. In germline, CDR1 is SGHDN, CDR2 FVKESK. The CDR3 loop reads CASSRGQFYSPLHF. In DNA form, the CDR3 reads TGTGCCAGCAGCCGAGGACAGTTCTATTCACCCCTCCACTTT.

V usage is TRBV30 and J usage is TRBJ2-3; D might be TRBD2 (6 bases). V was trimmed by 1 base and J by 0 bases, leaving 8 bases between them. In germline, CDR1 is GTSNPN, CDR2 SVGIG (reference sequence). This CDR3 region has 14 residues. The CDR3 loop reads CAWSDGTSTDTQYF. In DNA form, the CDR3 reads TGTGCCTGGAGTGACGGGACTAGCACAGATACGCAGTATTTT. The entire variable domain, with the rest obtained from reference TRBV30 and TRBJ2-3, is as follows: SQTIHQWPATLVQPVGSPLSLECTVEGTSNPNLYWYRQAAGRGLQLLFYSVGIGQISSEVPQNLSASRPQDRQFILSSKKLLLSDSGFYLCAWSDGTSTDTQYFGPGTRLTVL.

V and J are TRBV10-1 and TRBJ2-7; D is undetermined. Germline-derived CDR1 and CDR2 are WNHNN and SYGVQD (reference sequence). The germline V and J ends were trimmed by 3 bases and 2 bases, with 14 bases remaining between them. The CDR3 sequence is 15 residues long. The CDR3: CASSDRAKGTYEQYF. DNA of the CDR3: TGCGCCAGCAGTGACCGAGCCAAGGGAACCTACGAGCAGTACTTC.

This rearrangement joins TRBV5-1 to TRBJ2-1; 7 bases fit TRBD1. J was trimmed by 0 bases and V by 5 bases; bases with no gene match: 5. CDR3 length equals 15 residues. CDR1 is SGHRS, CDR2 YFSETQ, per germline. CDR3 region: CASRGGHSSYNEQFF. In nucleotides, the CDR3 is TGCGCCAGCAGAGGGGGCCACAGCTCCTACAATGAGCAGTTCTTC.

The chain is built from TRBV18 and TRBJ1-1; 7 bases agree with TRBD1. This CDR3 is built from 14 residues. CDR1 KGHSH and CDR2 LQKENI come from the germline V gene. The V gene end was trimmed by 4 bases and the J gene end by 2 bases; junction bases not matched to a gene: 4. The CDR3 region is CASSLGQANTEAFF. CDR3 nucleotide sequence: TGTGCCAGCTCACTCGGACAGGCCAACACTGAAGCTTTCTTT.

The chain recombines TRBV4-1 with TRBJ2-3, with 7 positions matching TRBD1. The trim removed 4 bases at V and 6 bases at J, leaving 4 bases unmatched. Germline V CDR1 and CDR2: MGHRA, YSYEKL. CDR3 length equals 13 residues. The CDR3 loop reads CASSLGQLDTQYF. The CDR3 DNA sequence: TGCGCCAGCAGCCTGGGACAGTTGGATACGCAGTATTTT.

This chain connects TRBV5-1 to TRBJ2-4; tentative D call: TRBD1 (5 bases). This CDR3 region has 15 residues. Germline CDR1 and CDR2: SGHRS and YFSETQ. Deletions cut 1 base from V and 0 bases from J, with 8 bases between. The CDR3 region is CASSLPTEAKNIQYF. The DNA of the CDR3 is TGCGCCAGCAGCTTGCCGACAGAAGCCAAAAACATTCAGTACTTC.

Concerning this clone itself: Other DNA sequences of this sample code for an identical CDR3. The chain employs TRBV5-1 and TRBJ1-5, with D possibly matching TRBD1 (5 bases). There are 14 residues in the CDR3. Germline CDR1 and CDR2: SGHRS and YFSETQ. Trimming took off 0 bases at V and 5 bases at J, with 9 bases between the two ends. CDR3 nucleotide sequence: TGCGCCAGCAGCTTGGGTCAGGGAGATCAGCCCCAGCATTTT. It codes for CASSLGQGDQPQHF. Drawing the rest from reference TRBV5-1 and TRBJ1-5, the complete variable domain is KAGVTQTPRYLIKTRGQQVTLSCSPISGHRSVSWYQQTPGQGLQFLFEYFSETQRNKGNFPGRFSGRQFSNSRSEMNVSTLELGDSALYLCASSLGQGDQPQHFGDGTRLSIL.

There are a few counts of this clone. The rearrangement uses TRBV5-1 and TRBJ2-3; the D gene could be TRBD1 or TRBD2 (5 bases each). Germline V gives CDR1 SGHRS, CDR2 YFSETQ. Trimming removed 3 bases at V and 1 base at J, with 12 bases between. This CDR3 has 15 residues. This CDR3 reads CASSSTGAGTDTQYF. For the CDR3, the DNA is TGCGCCAGCAGCTCCACCGGGGCCGGCACAGATACGCAGTATTTT.

The CDR3 loop is CASSSSANYGYTF. The DNA of the CDR3 is TGTGCCAGCAGTTCGTCGGCTAACTATGGCTACACCTTC. This chain joins TRBV27 and TRBJ1-2; unclear D gene. This CDR3 comprises 13 residues. Germline values: CDR1 MNHEY, CDR2 SMNVEV (reference sequence). V was clipped by 4 bases and J by 0 bases, with 6 bases between them.

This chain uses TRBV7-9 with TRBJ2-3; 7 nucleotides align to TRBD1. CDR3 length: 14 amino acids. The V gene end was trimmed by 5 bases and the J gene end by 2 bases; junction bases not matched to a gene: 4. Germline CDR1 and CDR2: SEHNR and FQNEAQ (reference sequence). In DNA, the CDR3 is TGTGCCAGCAGCCGGGGACAGAACACAGATACGCAGTATTTT. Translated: CASSRGQNTDTQYF.

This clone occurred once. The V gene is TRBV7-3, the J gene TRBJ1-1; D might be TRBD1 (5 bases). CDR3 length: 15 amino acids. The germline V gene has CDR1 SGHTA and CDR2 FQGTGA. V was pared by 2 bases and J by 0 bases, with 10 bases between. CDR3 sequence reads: CASSLGGGVNTEAFF. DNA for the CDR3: TGTGCCAGCAGCTTAGGCGGGGGTGTGAACACTGAAGCTTTCTTT. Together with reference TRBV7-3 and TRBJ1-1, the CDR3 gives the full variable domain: GAGVSQTPSNKVTEKGKYVELRCDPISGHTALYWYRQSLGQGPEFLIYFQGTGAADDSGLPNDRFFAVRPEGSVSTLKIQRTERGDSAVYLCASSLGGGVNTEAFFGQGTRLTVV.

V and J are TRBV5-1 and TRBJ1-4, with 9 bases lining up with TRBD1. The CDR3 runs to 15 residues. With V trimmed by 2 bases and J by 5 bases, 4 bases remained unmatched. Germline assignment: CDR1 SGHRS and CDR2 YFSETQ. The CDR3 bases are TGCGCCAGCAGCTTCGACGGGACAGGGAATGAAAAACTGTTTTTT. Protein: CASSFDGTGNEKLFF. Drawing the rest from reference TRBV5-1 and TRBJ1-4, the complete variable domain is KAGVTQTPRYLIKTRGQQVTLSCSPISGHRSVSWYQQTPGQGLQFLFEYFSETQRNKGNFPGRFSGRQFSNSRSEMNVSTLELGDSALYLCASSFDGTGNEKLFFGSGTQLSVL.

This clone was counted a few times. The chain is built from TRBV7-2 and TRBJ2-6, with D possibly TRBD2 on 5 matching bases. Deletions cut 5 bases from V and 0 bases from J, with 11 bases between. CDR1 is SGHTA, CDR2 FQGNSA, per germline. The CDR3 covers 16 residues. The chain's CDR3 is CASSNRGSSGANVLTF. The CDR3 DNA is TGTGCCAGCAGCAACCGGGGTTCCTCTGGGGCCAACGTCCTGACTTTC.

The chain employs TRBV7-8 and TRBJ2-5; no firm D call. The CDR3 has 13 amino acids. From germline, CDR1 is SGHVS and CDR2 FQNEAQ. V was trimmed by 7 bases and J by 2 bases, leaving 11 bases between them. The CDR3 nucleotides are TGTGCCAGCAATCGCGACATTCAAGAGACCCAGTACTTC. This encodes CASNRDIQETQYF.